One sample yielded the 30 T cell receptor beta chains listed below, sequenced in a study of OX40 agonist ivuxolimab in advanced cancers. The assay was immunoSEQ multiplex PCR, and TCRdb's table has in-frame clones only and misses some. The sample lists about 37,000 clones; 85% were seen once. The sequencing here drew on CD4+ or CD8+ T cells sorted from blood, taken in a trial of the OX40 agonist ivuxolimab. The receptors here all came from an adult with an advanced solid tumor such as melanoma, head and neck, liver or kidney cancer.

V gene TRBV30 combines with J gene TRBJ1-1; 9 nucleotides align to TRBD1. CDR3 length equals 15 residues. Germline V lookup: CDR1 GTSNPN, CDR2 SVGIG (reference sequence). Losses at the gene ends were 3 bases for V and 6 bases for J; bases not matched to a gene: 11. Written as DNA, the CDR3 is TGTGCCTGGAGCTCCGGGACAGGGACGTTCGCTGAAGCTTTCTTT. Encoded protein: CAWSSGTGTFAEAFF.

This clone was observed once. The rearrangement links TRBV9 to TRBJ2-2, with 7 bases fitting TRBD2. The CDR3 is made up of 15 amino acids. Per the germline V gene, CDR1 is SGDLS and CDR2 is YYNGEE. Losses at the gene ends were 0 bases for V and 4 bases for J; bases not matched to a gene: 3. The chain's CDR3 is CASSVGLAVTGELFF. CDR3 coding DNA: TGTGCCAGCAGCGTAGGGCTAGCGGTCACCGGGGAGCTGTTTTTT. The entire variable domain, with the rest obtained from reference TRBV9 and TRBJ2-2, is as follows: DSGVTQTPKHLITATGQRVTLRCSPRSGDLSVYWYQQSLDQGLQFLIQYYNGEERAKGNILERFSAQQFPDLHSELNLSSLELGDSALYFCASSVGLAVTGELFFGEGSRLTVL.

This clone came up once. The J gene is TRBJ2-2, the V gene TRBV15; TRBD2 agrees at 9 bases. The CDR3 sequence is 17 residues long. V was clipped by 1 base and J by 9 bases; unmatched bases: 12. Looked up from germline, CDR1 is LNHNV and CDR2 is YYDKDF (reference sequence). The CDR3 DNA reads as TGTGCCACCAGCAGAGGGGGAGCTAGCGGGGCACTTCGGGAGCTGTTTTTT. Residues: CATSRGGASGALRELFF.

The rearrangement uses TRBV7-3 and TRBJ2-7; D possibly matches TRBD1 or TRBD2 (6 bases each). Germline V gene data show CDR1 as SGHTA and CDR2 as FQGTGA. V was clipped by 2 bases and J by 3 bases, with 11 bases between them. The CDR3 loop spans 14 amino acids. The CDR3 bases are TGTGCCAGCAGCTTAGCCGGGGGCGGCTACGAGCAGTACTTC. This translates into CASSLAGGGYEQYF.

CDR3 amino acids: CASSPQSEQYF. Here the CDR3 DNA reads TGTGCCAGTTCGCCTCAGAGCGAGCAGTACTTC. The V call is TRBV2, the J call TRBJ2-7, with D unclear. There are 11 residues in the CDR3. V lost 9 bases and J lost 6, with 12 bases in between. Germline-derived CDR1 and CDR2 are SNHLY and FYNNEI.

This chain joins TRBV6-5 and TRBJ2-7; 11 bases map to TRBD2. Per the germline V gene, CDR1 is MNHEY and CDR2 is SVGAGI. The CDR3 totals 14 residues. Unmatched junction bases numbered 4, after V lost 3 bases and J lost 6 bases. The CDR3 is CASSYSLAGAEQYF. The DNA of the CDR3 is TGTGCCAGCAGTTATTCACTAGCGGGGGCCGAGCAGTACTTC.

The CDR3 DNA reads TGTGCCAGCAGCTTAACTAGCGGGAGGGCGCAGTATTTT. It encodes CASSLTSGRAQYF. The rearrangement links TRBV11-3 to TRBJ2-3, with 13 bases matching TRBD2. This CDR3 spans 13 amino acids. CDR1 is SGHNT, CDR2 YENEEA, per germline. Germline trimming cut 2 bases from V and 10 bases from J; bases unmatched to any gene: 0.

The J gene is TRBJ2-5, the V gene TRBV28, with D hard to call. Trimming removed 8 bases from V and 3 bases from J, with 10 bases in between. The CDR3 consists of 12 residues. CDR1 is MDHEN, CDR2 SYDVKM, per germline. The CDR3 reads CASGRQKETQYF. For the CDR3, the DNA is TGTGCCAGCGGAAGACAAAAAGAGACCCAGTACTTC.

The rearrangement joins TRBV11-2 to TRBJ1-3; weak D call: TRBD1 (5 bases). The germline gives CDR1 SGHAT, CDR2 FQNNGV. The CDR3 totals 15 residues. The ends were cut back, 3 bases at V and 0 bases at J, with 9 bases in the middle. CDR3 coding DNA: TGTGCCAGCAGCTTGGGGACTGTCTCTGGAAACACCATATATTTT. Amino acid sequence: CASSLGTVSGNTIYF.

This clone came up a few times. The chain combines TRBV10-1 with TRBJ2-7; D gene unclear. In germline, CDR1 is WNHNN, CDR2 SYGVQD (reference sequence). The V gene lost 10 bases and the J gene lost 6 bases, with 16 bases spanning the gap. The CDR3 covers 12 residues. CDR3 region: CATAWVQSEQYF. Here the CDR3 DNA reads TGCGCCACCGCGTGGGTACAATCCGAGCAGTACTTC.

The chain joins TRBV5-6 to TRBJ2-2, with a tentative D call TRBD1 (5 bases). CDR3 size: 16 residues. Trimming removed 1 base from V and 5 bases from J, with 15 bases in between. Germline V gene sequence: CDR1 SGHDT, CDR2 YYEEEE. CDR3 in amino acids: CASSLQGQAITGELFF. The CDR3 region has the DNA TGTGCCAGCAGCTTGCAGGGCCAGGCTATAACCGGGGAGCTGTTTTTT.

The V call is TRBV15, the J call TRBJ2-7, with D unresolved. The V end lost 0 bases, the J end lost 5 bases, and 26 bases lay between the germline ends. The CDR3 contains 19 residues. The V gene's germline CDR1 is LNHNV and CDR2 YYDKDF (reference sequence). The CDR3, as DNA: TGTGCCACCAGCAGAGATCCAAGTCCAAGCCGTTTCAGAGTCCACGAGCAGTACTTC. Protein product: CATSRDPSPSRFRVHEQYF.

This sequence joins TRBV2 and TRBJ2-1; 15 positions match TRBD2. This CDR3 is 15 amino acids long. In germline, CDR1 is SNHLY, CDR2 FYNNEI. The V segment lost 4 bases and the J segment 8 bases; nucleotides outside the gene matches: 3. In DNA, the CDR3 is TGTGCCAGCAGTGGGACTAGCGGGAGGGCCGATGAGCAGTTCTTC. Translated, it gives CASSGTSGRADEQFF.

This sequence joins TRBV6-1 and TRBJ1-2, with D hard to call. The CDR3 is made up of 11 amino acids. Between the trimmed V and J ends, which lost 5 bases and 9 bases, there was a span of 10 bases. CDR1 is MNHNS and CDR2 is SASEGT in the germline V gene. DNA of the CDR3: TGTGCCAGCAGTCGGCAGTGGAGCTACACCTTC. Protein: CASSRQWSYTF.

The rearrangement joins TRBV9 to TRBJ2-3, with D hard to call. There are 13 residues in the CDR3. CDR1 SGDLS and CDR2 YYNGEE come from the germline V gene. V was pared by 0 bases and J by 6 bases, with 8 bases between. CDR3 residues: CASSVAQADTQYF. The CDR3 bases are TGTGCCAGCAGCGTAGCTCAGGCGGATACGCAGTATTTT.

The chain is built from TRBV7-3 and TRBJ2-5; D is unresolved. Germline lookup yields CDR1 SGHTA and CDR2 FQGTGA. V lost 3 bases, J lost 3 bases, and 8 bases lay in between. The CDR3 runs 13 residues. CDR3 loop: CASSFQDKETQYF. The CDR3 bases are TGTGCCAGCAGCTTCCAAGACAAAGAGACCCAGTACTTC.

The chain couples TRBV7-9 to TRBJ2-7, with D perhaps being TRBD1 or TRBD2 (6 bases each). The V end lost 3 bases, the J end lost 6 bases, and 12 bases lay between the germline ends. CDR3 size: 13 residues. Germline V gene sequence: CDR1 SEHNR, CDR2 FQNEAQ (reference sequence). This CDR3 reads CASSLGGGGEQYF. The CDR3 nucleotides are TGTGCCAGCAGCTTGGGGGGCGGTGGCGAGCAGTACTTC.

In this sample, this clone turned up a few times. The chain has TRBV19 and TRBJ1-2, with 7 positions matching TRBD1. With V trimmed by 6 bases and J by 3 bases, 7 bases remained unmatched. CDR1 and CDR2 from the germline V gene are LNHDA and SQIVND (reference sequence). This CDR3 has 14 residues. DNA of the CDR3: TGTGCCAGTAGCCGCACAGGGGATGACTATGGCTACACCTTC. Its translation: CASSRTGDDYGYTF. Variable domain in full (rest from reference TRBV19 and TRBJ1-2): DGGITQSPKYLFRKEGQNVTLSCEQNLNHDAMYWYRQDPGQGLRLIYYSQIVNDFQKGDIAEGYSVSREKKESFPLTVTSAQKNPTAFYLCASSRTGDDYGYTFGSGTRLTVV.

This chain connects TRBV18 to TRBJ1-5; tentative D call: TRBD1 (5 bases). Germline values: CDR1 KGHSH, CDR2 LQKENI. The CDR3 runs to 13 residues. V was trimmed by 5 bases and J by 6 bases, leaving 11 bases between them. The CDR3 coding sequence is TGTGCCAGCTCAATCAAAGGGGCTCAGCCCCAGCATTTT. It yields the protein CASSIKGAQPQHF.

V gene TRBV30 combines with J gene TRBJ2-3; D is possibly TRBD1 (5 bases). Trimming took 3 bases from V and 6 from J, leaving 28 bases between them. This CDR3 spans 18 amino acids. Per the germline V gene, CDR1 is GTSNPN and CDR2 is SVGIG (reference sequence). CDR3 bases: TGTGCCTGGAGGAAACGCCGCAGGGTGGGCTCTCCTGGGGATACGCAGTATTTT. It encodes CAWRKRRRVGSPGDTQYF.

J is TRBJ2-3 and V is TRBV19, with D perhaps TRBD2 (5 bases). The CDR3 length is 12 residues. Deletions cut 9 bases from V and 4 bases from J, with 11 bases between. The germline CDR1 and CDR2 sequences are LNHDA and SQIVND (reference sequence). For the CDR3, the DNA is TGTGCCAGCGGGAAGGTTGCAGATACGCAGTATTTT. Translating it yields CASGKVADTQYF. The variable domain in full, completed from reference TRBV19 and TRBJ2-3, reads DGGITQSPKYLFRKEGQNVTLSCEQNLNHDAMYWYRQDPGQGLRLIYYSQIVNDFQKGDIAEGYSVSREKKESFPLTVTSAQKNPTAFYLCASGKVADTQYFGPGTRLTVL.

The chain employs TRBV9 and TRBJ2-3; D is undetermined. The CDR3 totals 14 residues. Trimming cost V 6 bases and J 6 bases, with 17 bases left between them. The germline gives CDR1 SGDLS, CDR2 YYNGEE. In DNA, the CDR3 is TGTGCCAGCACCACCTCACCAAGGGCGGATACGCAGTATTTT. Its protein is CASTTSPRADTQYF.

Written as DNA, the CDR3 is TGTGCCAGCAGCGCTCCTCCCCGGACAGGGAATGAGCAGTTCTTC. Protein product: CASSAPPRTGNEQFF. The chain carries TRBV9 and TRBJ2-1; 8 bases match TRBD1. Germline loops: CDR1 SGDLS, CDR2 YYNGEE. With 3 bases clipped from V and 7 bases from J, the junction kept 9 bases outside the gene matches. The CDR3 runs 15 residues. The entire variable domain, with the rest obtained from reference TRBV9 and TRBJ2-1, is as follows: DSGVTQTPKHLITATGQRVTLRCSPRSGDLSVYWYQQSLDQGLQFLIQYYNGEERAKGNILERFSAQQFPDLHSELNLSSLELGDSALYFCASSAPPRTGNEQFFGPGTRLTVL.

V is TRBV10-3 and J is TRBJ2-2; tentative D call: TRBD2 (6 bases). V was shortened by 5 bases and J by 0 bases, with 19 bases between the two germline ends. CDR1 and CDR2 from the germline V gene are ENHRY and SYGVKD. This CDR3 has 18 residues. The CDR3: CAISIGPRAGTNTGELFF. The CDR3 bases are TGTGCCATCAGTATAGGTCCTAGAGCGGGTACGAACACCGGGGAGCTGTTTTTT.

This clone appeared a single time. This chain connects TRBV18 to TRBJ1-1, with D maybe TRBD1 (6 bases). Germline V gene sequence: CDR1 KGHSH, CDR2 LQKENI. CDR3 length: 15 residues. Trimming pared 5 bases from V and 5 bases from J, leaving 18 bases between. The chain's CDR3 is CASSSEGGARTEAFF. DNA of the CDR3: TGTGCCAGCTCATCAGAGGGGGGGGCGCGGACTGAAGCTTTCTTT.

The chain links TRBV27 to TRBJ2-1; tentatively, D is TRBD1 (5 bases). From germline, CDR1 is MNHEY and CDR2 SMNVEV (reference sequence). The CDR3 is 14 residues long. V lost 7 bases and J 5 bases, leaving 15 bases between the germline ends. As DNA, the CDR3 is TGTGCCAGCAAATTAACCCCAGGGAACAATGAGCAGTTCTTC. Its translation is CASKLTPGNNEQFF.

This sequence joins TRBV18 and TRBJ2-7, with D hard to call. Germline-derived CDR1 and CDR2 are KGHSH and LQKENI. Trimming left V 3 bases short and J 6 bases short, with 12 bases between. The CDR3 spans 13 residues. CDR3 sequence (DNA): TGTGCCAGCTCACCCGGTTCGGTCGGCGAGCAGTACTTC. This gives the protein CASSPGSVGEQYF.

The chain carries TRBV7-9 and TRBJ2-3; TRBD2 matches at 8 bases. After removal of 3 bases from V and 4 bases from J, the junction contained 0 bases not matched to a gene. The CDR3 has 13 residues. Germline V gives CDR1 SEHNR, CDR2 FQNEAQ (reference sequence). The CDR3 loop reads CASSFGGADTQYF. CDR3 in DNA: TGTGCCAGCAGCTTCGGGGGGGCAGATACGCAGTATTTT.

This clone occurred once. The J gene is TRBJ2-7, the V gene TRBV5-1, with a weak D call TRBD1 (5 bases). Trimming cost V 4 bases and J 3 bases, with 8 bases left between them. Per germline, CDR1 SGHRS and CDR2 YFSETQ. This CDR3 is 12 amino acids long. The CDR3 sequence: CASSATDYEQYF. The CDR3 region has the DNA TGCGCCAGCAGCGCGACAGACTACGAGCAGTACTTC. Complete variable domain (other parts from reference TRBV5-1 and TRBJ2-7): KAGVTQTPRYLIKTRGQQVTLSCSPISGHRSVSWYQQTPGQGLQFLFEYFSETQRNKGNFPGRFSGRQFSNSRSEMNVSTLELGDSALYLCASSATDYEQYFGPGTRLTVT.

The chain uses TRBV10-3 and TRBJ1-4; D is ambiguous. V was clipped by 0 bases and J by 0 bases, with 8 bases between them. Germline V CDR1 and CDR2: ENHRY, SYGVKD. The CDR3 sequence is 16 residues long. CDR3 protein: CAISESVNATNEKLFF. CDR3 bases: TGTGCCATCAGTGAGTCAGTGAACGCAACTAATGAAAAACTGTTTTTT.